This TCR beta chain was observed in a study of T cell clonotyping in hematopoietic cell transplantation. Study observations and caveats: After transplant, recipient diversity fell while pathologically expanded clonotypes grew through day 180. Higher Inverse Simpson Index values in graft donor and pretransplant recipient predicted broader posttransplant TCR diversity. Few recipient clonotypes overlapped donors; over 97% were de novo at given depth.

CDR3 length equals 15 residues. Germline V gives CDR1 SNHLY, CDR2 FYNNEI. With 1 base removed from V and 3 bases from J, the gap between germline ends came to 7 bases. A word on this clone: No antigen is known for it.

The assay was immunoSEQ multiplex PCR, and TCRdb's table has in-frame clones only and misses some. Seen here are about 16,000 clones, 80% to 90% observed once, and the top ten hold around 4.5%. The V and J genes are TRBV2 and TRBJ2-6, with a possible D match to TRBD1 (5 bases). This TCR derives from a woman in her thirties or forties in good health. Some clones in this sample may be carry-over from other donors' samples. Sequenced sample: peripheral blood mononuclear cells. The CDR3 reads CASSEGTLGANVLTF. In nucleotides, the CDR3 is TGTGCCAGCAGTGAAGGGACACTTGGGGCCAACGTCCTGACTTTC.